Below, 24 T cell receptor beta chains from the same sample are listed, as sequenced in a study of T-cell memory formation after mild COVID-19. TCRdb analysed the 5' RACE reads with MiXCR anew, one entry per CDR3 protein. Of approximately 500,000 distinct CDR3 sequences in the sample, around a quarter were seen once. The sample was PBMCs or a T cell subset sorted from them (not recorded which). The receptor set was obtained from an adult woman who had mild COVID-19 (a few samples of this study predate the infection). Cell type and time point are not known.

Regarding this clonotype: The junction departs from the called germline gene at one end, perhaps through a read error. The rearrangement links TRBV12-3 or TRBV12-4 to TRBJ2-7; no reliable D call. The CDR3 runs 12 residues. In DNA form, the CDR3 reads TGCGCCAGCAGCCAGGTGTCCTACGAGCAGTACTTC. Encoded protein: CASSQVSYEQYF.

The chain employs TRBV20-1 and TRBJ1-2; D remains ambiguous. With 1 base removed from V and 4 bases from J, the gap between germline ends came to 10 bases. The CDR3 runs to 13 residues. Germline assignment: CDR1 DFQATT and CDR2 SNEGSKA (reference sequence). The CDR3: CSARGDAVYGYTF. Here the CDR3 DNA reads TGCAGTGCTAGAGGGGATGCTGTCTATGGCTACACCTTC.

This sequence joins TRBV18 and TRBJ2-3; 8 bases align to TRBD1. Looked up from germline, CDR1 is KGHSH and CDR2 is LQKENI. This CDR3 is built from 16 residues. J was trimmed by 3 bases and V by 3 bases; bases with no gene match: 8. The CDR3 protein is CASSPPIGQGTDTQYF. The CDR3 nucleotides are TGTGCCAGCTCACCCCCAATTGGACAGGGAACAGATACGCAGTATTTT. Filled out from reference TRBV18 and TRBJ2-3, the complete variable domain reads NAGVMQNPRHLVRRRGQEARLRCSPMKGHSHVYWYRQLPEEGLKFMVYLQKENIIDESGMPKERFSAEFPKEGPSILRIQQVVRGDSAAYFCASSPPIGQGTDTQYFGPGTRLTVL.

The chain is built from TRBV4-2 and TRBJ2-1, with D perhaps matching TRBD2 (5 bases). The CDR3 contains 15 residues. Germline lookup yields CDR1 LGHNA and CDR2 YNFKEQ. Trimming pared 7 bases from V and 4 bases from J, leaving 17 bases between. The CDR3 loop reads CASTGEDGGYNEQFF. Here the CDR3 DNA reads TGTGCCAGCACGGGTGAGGACGGAGGATACAATGAGCAGTTCTTC.

The chain has TRBV5-1 and TRBJ1-2; D remains unclear. Germline loops: CDR1 SGHRS, CDR2 YFSETQ. V lost 0 bases to trimming and J lost 2 bases, with 8 bases between them. The CDR3 length is 14 residues. Here the CDR3 reads CASSLDAANYGYTF. The CDR3 nucleotides read TGCGCCAGCAGCTTGGACGCAGCAAACTATGGCTACACCTTC.

V and J are TRBV12-3 or TRBV12-4 and TRBJ1-1, with 9 bases fitting TRBD1. The V and J ends lost 7 bases and 5 bases, in that order; junction bases with no gene match: 8. CDR3 size: 14 residues. The CDR3 protein is CASTLGQGTTEAFF. CDR3 bases: TGTGCCAGCACCCTAGGACAGGGGACGACTGAAGCTTTCTTT.

The table lists this clonotype with a few counts. J is TRBJ2-3 and V is TRBV11-2; D not certain. V lost 6 bases, J lost 3 bases, and 4 bases lay in between. CDR1 is SGHAT, CDR2 FQNNGV, per germline. This CDR3 is 11 amino acids long. The DNA of the CDR3 is TGTGCCAGCAGACAGACAGATACGCAGTATTTT. Its protein product is CASRQTDTQYF.

This rearrangement joins TRBV11-1 to TRBJ2-5, with TRBD1 matching 8 bases. The CDR3 spans 15 residues. Germline values: CDR1 SGHAT, CDR2 FQDESV (reference sequence). V lost 4 bases to trimming and J lost 4 bases; unmatched junction nucleotides: 8. This CDR3 is CASSSGPGGGETQYF. The CDR3 DNA reads TGTGCCAGCAGCTCCGGGCCAGGGGGCGGAGAGACCCAGTACTTC.

This clonotype was recorded many times. The chain has TRBV27 and TRBJ1-1; D possibly corresponds to TRBD1 (6 bases). The V end lost 2 bases, the J end lost 5 bases, and 12 bases lay between the germline ends. The CDR3 is made up of 14 amino acids. Germline V gives CDR1 MNHEY, CDR2 SMNVEV (reference sequence). The CDR3 spells CASSLDRRGTEAFF. CDR3 nucleotides: TGTGCCAGCAGTTTAGACAGGCGGGGGACTGAAGCTTTCTTT.

The genes are TRBV19 and TRBJ1-2; TRBD1 agrees at 10 bases. Germline V gene lookup returns CDR1 LNHDA and CDR2 SQIVND (reference sequence). The CDR3 has 15 residues. V trimming: 5 bases; J trimming: 5 bases; junction bases outside the gene matches: 8. The chain's CDR3 is CASSRTGTGEYGYTF. The CDR3 DNA is TGTGCCAGTAGTCGGACCGGGACAGGGGAATATGGCTACACCTTC.

The chain carries TRBV23-1 and TRBJ2-3; 11 bases agree with TRBD1. TRBV23-1 falls under the ORF class, with uncertain function. V was pared by 4 bases and J by 4 bases, with 10 bases of the junction left unmatched. This CDR3 is 17 amino acids long. The CDR3 nucleotides are TGCGCCAGCAGTCTGAGCTCCGGGACAGGGGGACCAGATACGCAGTATTTT. Residues: CASSLSSGTGGPDTQYF.

This clonotype occurred a few times. V gene TRBV12-3 or TRBV12-4 combines with J gene TRBJ1-1; D is ambiguous. V lost 7 bases and J 6 bases, leaving 18 bases between the germline ends. The CDR3 length is 14 residues. CDR3 amino acids: CASIETEGSAEAFF. The CDR3 coding sequence is TGTGCCAGCATCGAGACTGAGGGAAGCGCTGAAGCTTTCTTT.

This rearrangement joins TRBV29-1 to TRBJ2-7; 7 bases fit TRBD1. CDR1 SQVTM and CDR2 ANQGSEA come from the germline V gene. The V gene end was trimmed by 8 bases and the J gene end by 1 base; junction bases not matched to a gene: 17. This CDR3 is built from 16 residues. DNA for the CDR3: TGCAGCCCCTTTTGGGTTGTGACAGGGAGATCCTACGAGCAGTACTTC. Protein sequence: CSPFWVVTGRSYEQYF.

This clonotype has more than one count but fewer than ten. The J gene is TRBJ2-7, the V gene TRBV19; D ambiguous. The CDR3 length is 12 residues. Germline V CDR1 and CDR2: LNHDA, SQIVND (reference sequence). V was pared by 6 bases and J by 2 bases, with 8 bases between. This chain's CDR3 is CASSAAAYEQYF. The CDR3 coding sequence is TGTGCCAGTAGCGCAGCCGCCTACGAGCAGTACTTC.

The V gene is TRBV7-3, the J gene TRBJ2-2; either TRBD1 or TRBD2 may fit D (5 bases each). Per the germline V gene, CDR1 is SGHTA and CDR2 is FQGTGA. The CDR3 spans 14 residues. V was pared by 1 base and J by 4 bases, with 7 bases between. The CDR3: CASSLRGATGELFF. Written as DNA, the CDR3 is TGTGCCAGCAGCTTAAGAGGGGCCACCGGGGAGCTGTTTTTT.

CDR3 in amino acids: CASSLAAGEETQYF. Here the CDR3 DNA reads TGTGCCAGCAGCTTAGCAGCGGGCGAAGAGACCCAGTACTTC. The chain is built from TRBV7-6 and TRBJ2-5, with D perhaps TRBD2 (6 bases). The V gene lost 0 bases and the J gene lost 3 bases, with 8 bases spanning the gap. Germline CDR1 reads SGHVS; CDR2 reads FNYEAQ. The CDR3 totals 14 residues.

V usage is TRBV4-1 and J usage is TRBJ1-6, with D perhaps matching TRBD1 (6 bases). The CDR3 is made up of 15 amino acids. CDR1 is MGHRA, CDR2 YSYEKL, per germline. V was pared by 0 bases and J by 8 bases, with 11 bases between. CDR3 sequence: CASSQETGGYSPLHF. The CDR3 DNA sequence: TGCGCCAGCAGCCAAGAGACAGGCGGCTATTCACCCCTCCACTTT.

V usage is TRBV11-2 and J usage is TRBJ2-7; perhaps TRBD2 as D (5 bases). The CDR3 is 14 residues long. CDR1 and CDR2 from the germline V gene are SGHAT and FQNNGV. The V end was cut by 5 bases, the J end by 3 bases, with 14 bases between. The CDR3 DNA follows: TGTGCCAGCAGCCCCCTCAAGGGAGTCTACGAGCAGTACTTC. It yields the protein CASSPLKGVYEQYF.

The chain couples TRBV5-1 to TRBJ2-1; 8 nucleotides align to TRBD2. J lost 5 bases, V lost 0 bases, and 4 bases had no gene match. Germline V gene sequence: CDR1 SGHRS, CDR2 YFSETQ. CDR3 length equals 15 residues. CDR3: CASSLAGGMNNEQFF. CDR3 coding DNA: TGCGCCAGCAGCTTGGCGGGGGGGATGAACAATGAGCAGTTCTTC.

This clonotype was counted between two and nine times. This chain connects TRBV12-3 or TRBV12-4 to TRBJ2-2; 10 positions match TRBD2. The CDR3 sequence is 16 residues long. V dropped 5 bases and J dropped 1; count of bases not matched to a gene: 4. The CDR3 loop is CASSHLAGVNTGELFF. DNA of the CDR3: TGTGCCAGCAGTCACCTAGCGGGAGTGAACACCGGGGAGCTGTTTTTT.

The chain carries TRBV15 and TRBJ2-2; 12 nucleotides line up with TRBD1. This CDR3 comprises 18 residues. With V trimmed by 3 bases and J by 4 bases, 9 bases remained unmatched. Germline V lookup: CDR1 LNHNV, CDR2 YYDKDF (reference sequence). The CDR3 loop reads CATSRAGQGAFGTGELFF. For the CDR3, the DNA is TGTGCCACCAGCAGGGCGGGACAGGGGGCGTTTGGCACCGGGGAGCTGTTTTTT.

The CDR3 reads CASSYSISVRGQDEQYF. The CDR3 DNA reads TGTGCCAGCAGTTACTCGATCTCGGTTAGGGGGCAGGACGAGCAGTACTTC. The chain uses TRBV6-5 and TRBJ2-7; TRBD1 matches at 7 bases. Germline V gene sequence: CDR1 MNHEY, CDR2 SVGAGI. The CDR3 consists of 17 residues. V was clipped by 0 bases and J by 5 bases; unmatched bases: 13.

The V and J genes are TRBV7-6 and TRBJ2-7; perhaps TRBD2 as D (6 bases). CDR3 length equals 18 residues. Looked up from germline, CDR1 is SGHVS and CDR2 is FNYEAQ. The germline V and J ends were trimmed by 3 bases and 5 bases, with 26 bases remaining between them. The DNA for the CDR3 is TGTGCCAGCAGCTTGCAGGGAGGCGGGGAAGCAGGTCGGGACGAGCAGTACTTC. Protein: CASSLQGGGEAGRDEQYF.

This clonotype was seen more than once but under ten times. This chain connects TRBV18 to TRBJ2-7, with 8 bases matching TRBD2. The junction had 11 bases not matched to a gene; V was cut back by 3 bases and J by 7 bases. The CDR3 consists of 15 residues. Germline V gene lookup returns CDR1 KGHSH and CDR2 LQKENI. The CDR3: CASSPRDGRESEQYF. DNA for the CDR3: TGTGCCAGCTCACCCCGGGACGGGAGGGAGAGTGAGCAGTACTTC.